A single sample is the source of the 19 T cell receptor beta chains below, sequenced in a study of cytomegalovirus exposure and HLA in healthy donors. PCR involved 60 Vbeta and 13 Jbeta primers. Profiling relied on immunoSEQ multiplex PCR, and the TCRdb table lists in-frame clones only, not all of them. The record lists under 200,000 clones, of which the ten most abundant hold about 6%. Sequences were obtained from PBMCs. The receptors derive from a young man in good health and CMV-seronegative.

The chain uses TRBV5-4 and TRBJ1-2; weak D call: TRBD1 (5 bases). This CDR3 is 12 amino acids long. V was trimmed by 4 bases and J by 10 bases, leaving 14 bases between them. CDR1 and CDR2 from the germline V gene are SGHNT and YYREEE (reference sequence). The CDR3: CASSPVQGDYTF. CDR3 DNA: TGTGCCAGCAGCCCTGTGCAGGGTGACTACACCTTC.

The rearrangement uses TRBV27 and TRBJ1-5; 8 positions agree with TRBD1. There are 17 residues in the CDR3. Unmatched junction bases numbered 9, after V lost 0 bases and J lost 5 bases. The germline gives CDR1 MNHEY, CDR2 SMNVEV (reference sequence). The CDR3 nucleotides read TGTGCCAGCAGTTTATCGCCTAGGACAGGGTTACATCAGCCCCAGCATTTT. Translating gives CASSLSPRTGLHQPQHF.

This chain uses TRBV7-8 with TRBJ1-1, with D maybe TRBD1 (5 bases). Trimming took 1 base from V and 1 from J, leaving 10 bases between them. The CDR3 contains 15 residues. From germline, CDR1 is SGHVS and CDR2 FQNEAQ. In nucleotides, the CDR3 is TGTGCCAGCAGCTTAGTTGGCGGGGGGAACACTGAAGCTTTCTTT. Residues: CASSLVGGGNTEAFF.

In DNA form, the CDR3 reads TGTGCCAGCAGTTACTCTCCTATCGGCGGCAACTATGGCTACACCTTC. Translated: CASSYSPIGGNYGYTF. This sequence joins TRBV6-6 and TRBJ1-2; D is unclear. Trimming cost V 0 bases and J 2 bases, with 13 bases left between them. CDR3 length equals 16 residues. The V gene's germline CDR1 is MNHNY and CDR2 SVGAGI (reference sequence).

The rearrangement links TRBV4-3 to TRBJ2-3; 7 positions agree with TRBD2. The J segment lost 0 bases and the V segment lost 0 bases, leaving 6 bases of the junction unmatched. The CDR3 sequence is 17 residues long. In germline, CDR1 is LGHNA, CDR2 YSLEER. The CDR3, as DNA: TGCGCCAGCAGCCAAGATACGGCTAGCGGTAGCACAGATACGCAGTATTTT. The encoded protein is CASSQDTASGSTDTQYF.

The chain carries TRBV6-5 and TRBJ1-1; no firm D call. Trimming took 4 bases from V and 5 from J, leaving 11 bases between them. The CDR3 consists of 13 residues. Germline lookup yields CDR1 MNHEY and CDR2 SVGAGI. The CDR3 DNA is TGTGCCAGCAGTTCCCCCGCACAAACTGAAGCTTTCTTT. It yields the protein CASSSPAQTEAFF.

V and J are TRBV6-4 and TRBJ2-6; 12 bases align to TRBD2. The CDR3 loop spans 18 amino acids. CDR1 is MRHNA and CDR2 is SNTAGT in the germline V gene. The junction had 2 bases not matched to a gene; V was cut back by 2 bases and J by 0 bases. This CDR3 is CASSDTSGGSSGANVLTF. For the CDR3, the DNA is TGTGCCAGCAGTGACACTAGCGGGGGGTCCTCTGGGGCCAACGTCCTGACTTTC.

This chain joins TRBV6-5 and TRBJ1-2; 9 nucleotides line up with TRBD1. The germline V gene encodes CDR1 MNHEY and CDR2 SVGAGI. The CDR3 has 13 residues. The J segment lost 7 bases and the V segment lost 8 bases, leaving 8 bases of the junction unmatched. CDR3 DNA: TGTGCCAGCGCCGGACAGGGGAGCTTTGGCTACACCTTC. This sequence encodes CASAGQGSFGYTF.

The chain uses TRBV27 and TRBJ2-5; D uncertain. The J call could be wrong; TRBJ2-7 is a better fit for the DNA end. The CDR3 runs 15 residues. CDR1 and CDR2 from the germline V gene are MNHEY and SMNVEV (reference sequence). The CDR3 DNA reads TGTGCCAGCAGTTTAACCCCCGGGTATTCCTACGAGCAGTACTTC. It codes for CASSLTPGYSYEQYF.

This rearrangement joins TRBV7-9 to TRBJ1-2; a possible D gene is TRBD1 (5 bases). Germline values: CDR1 SEHNR, CDR2 FQNEAQ (reference sequence). The CDR3 has 12 amino acids. The V end was cut by 4 bases, the J end by 6 bases, with 9 bases between. In DNA, the CDR3 is TGTGCCAGCAGCTGGGACTACGATGGCTACACCTTC. Its translation: CASSWDYDGYTF.

The chain couples TRBV7-9 to TRBJ1-4; D is unclear. This CDR3 has 15 amino acids. The germline gives CDR1 SEHNR, CDR2 FQNEAQ (reference sequence). Trimming cost V 4 bases and J 0 bases, with 9 bases left between them. The CDR3 DNA is TGTGCCAGCAGCTCAGACACCGCAACTAATGAAAAACTGTTTTTT. Its protein is CASSSDTATNEKLFF.

The V gene is TRBV11-2, the J gene TRBJ2-2; TRBD2 matches 8 bases. There are 17 residues in the CDR3. V dropped 5 bases and J dropped 5; count of bases not matched to a gene: 13. CDR1 is SGHAT, CDR2 FQNNGV, per germline. The CDR3 region is CASSRQAGEAGTGELFF. In DNA form, the CDR3 reads TGTGCCAGCAGCAGGCAAGCGGGGGAGGCAGGGACCGGGGAGCTGTTTTTT.

The chain carries TRBV19 and TRBJ2-5, with TRBD2 as a possible D gene (5 bases). V gave up 5 bases and J gave up 5 bases, with 18 bases separating them. Germline V gives CDR1 LNHDA, CDR2 SQIVND (reference sequence). The CDR3 consists of 15 residues. CDR3 DNA: TGTGCCAGTAGTCCGATTTCCGGGGTAGTGGAGACCCAGTACTTC. This codes for CASSPISGVVETQYF.

Here the CDR3 reads CASSPTGGGSYEQYF. The CDR3, as DNA: TGTGCCAGCAGCCCCACAGGGGGAGGCTCCTACGAGCAGTACTTC. The J gene is TRBJ2-7, the V gene TRBV9, with 8 bases aligning to TRBD1. Germline V gives CDR1 SGDLS, CDR2 YYNGEE. This CDR3 comprises 15 residues. The J segment lost 0 bases and the V segment lost 4 bases, leaving 6 bases of the junction unmatched.

V is TRBV4-1 and J is TRBJ1-3, with D perhaps matching TRBD1 (6 bases). The V end was cut by 0 bases, the J end by 7 bases, with 19 bases between. The CDR3 sequence is 17 residues long. CDR1 MGHRA and CDR2 YSYEKL come from the germline V gene. CDR3 coding DNA: TGCGCCAGCAGCCAAGAACCTACAGGGTCTTTCGGTAACACCATATATTTT. Translation: CASSQEPTGSFGNTIYF.

The chain combines TRBV10-2 with TRBJ2-5, with D tentatively TRBD2 (5 bases). The V gene's germline CDR1 is WSHSY and CDR2 SAAADI. This CDR3 contains 15 residues. The germline V and J ends were trimmed by 0 bases and 7 bases, with 15 bases remaining between them. The CDR3 DNA is TGCGCCAGCAGTGAGTCGCGCCTAGCTATGGGGACCCAGTACTTC. Its translation is CASSESRLAMGTQYF.

V and J are TRBV5-1 and TRBJ2-5; 8 bases are shared with TRBD1. The CDR3 runs to 15 residues. Per the germline V gene, CDR1 is SGHRS and CDR2 is YFSETQ. J lost 1 base, V lost 5 bases, and 7 bases had no gene match. The CDR3 region has the DNA TGCGCCAGCAGTTTTCGCGGGACAGGCCAAGAGACCCAGTACTTC. Residues: CASSFRGTGQETQYF.

V and J are TRBV18 and TRBJ1-1; D is unclear. The CDR3 is 13 residues long. In germline, CDR1 is KGHSH, CDR2 LQKENI. V shed 2 bases and J shed 3 bases, with 7 bases lying between them. The CDR3 protein is CASSPLADTEAFF. The CDR3 DNA follows: TGTGCCAGCTCACCATTGGCAGACACTGAAGCTTTCTTT. The variable domain in full, completed from reference TRBV18 and TRBJ1-1, reads NAGVMQNPRHLVRRRGQEARLRCSPMKGHSHVYWYRQLPEEGLKFMVYLQKENIIDESGMPKERFSAEFPKEGPSILRIQQVVRGDSAAYFCASSPLADTEAFFGQGTRLTVV.

The chain carries TRBV4-2 and TRBJ2-1; D perhaps matches TRBD2 (7 bases). Trimming shortened V by 2 bases and J by 13 bases, and 18 bases separated the two germline ends. Germline V lookup: CDR1 LGHNA, CDR2 YNFKEQ. The CDR3 runs to 14 residues. CDR3 nucleotides: TGTGCCAGCAGCCAACCAGGGGCGGGAGATTTCCAGTTCTTC. This gives the protein CASSQPGAGDFQFF.